This T cell receptor (beta chain) was retrieved from a study of OX40 agonist ivuxolimab in advanced cancers. Study at large: Anti-PD-1, anti-PD-L1 or anti-CTLA-4 therapy given earlier was allowed, and 30% to 45% had some.

The sample holds a few counts of this clone. The repertoire was sequenced with immunoSEQ multiplex PCR; TCRdb's copy has only in-frame clones and lacks some. Of about 69,000 clones detected, more than 70% appear once; the ten largest clones hold 2% to 2.5%. Germline V gene lookup returns CDR1 LNHDA and CDR2 SQIVND (reference sequence). CDR3 length: 11 amino acids. The V and J ends lost 10 bases and 5 bases respectively, with 11 bases between them. Here the sequenced sample was CD4+ or CD8+ T cells sorted from blood, taken in a trial of the OX40 agonist ivuxolimab. The TCR sequence derives from an adult with an advanced solid tumor such as melanoma, head and neck, liver or kidney cancer. The chain combines TRBV19 with TRBJ2-5; D ambiguous. In DNA form, the CDR3 reads TGTGCCACTAGGATCGGGGAGACCCAGTACTTC. Translated, it gives CATRIGETQYF.